The 27 T cell receptor beta chains in this list originate from one sample, sequenced in a study of T cell clonotyping in hematopoietic cell transplantation. Time point defined: recipient sample about 28 days before transplant, after cytoreduction. Profiling relied on immunoSEQ multiplex PCR, and the TCRdb table lists in-frame clones only, not all of them. The table includes over 25,000 clones, approximately 80% detected once. The sequenced sample was peripheral blood mononuclear cells, obtained before stem cell transplant. The receptors were gathered from a woman aged 25 to 39 with chronic myeloid leukemia. Some clones in this sample may be carry-over from other donors' samples.

The chain couples TRBV10-3 to TRBJ1-1, with D uncertain. Trimming cost V 9 bases and J 0 bases, with 11 bases left between them. This CDR3 is 13 amino acids long. The germline gives CDR1 ENHRY, CDR2 SYGVKD. CDR3 in amino acids: CAISGAMNTEAFF. The CDR3 bases are TGTGCCATTTCGGGTGCTATGAACACTGAAGCTTTCTTT.

The V and J genes are TRBV5-1 and TRBJ1-1; D is perhaps TRBD1 (6 bases). This CDR3 is built from 15 residues. Germline CDR1 is SGHRS and CDR2 is YFSETQ. The V end lost 2 bases, the J end lost 0 bases, and 11 bases lay between the germline ends. CDR3 sequence (DNA): TGCGCCAGCAGCTTTGAACAGGGCATGAACACTGAAGCTTTCTTT. As protein: CASSFEQGMNTEAFF.

The chain recombines TRBV5-6 with TRBJ2-7; D remains unclear. The V gene lost 6 bases and the J gene lost 6 bases, with 7 bases spanning the gap. Per the germline V gene, CDR1 is SGHDT and CDR2 is YYEEEE. CDR3 length: 10 residues. The CDR3 region has the DNA TGTGCCAGCAAGAAGACCGAGCAGTACTTC. This encodes CASKKTEQYF. The complete variable domain, with remaining parts taken from reference TRBV5-6 and TRBJ2-7, reads DAGVTQSPTHLIKTRGQQVTLRCSPKSGHDTVSWYQQALGQGPQFIFQYYEEEERQRGNFPDRFSGHQFPNYSSELNVNALLLGDSALYLCASKKTEQYFGPGTRLTVT.

The CDR3 loop reads CASHVTGTEAFF. The CDR3 DNA follows: TGTGCCAGCCACGTGACGGGGACTGAAGCTTTCTTT. The chain uses TRBV6-1 and TRBJ1-1; D unresolved. In germline, CDR1 is MNHNS, CDR2 SASEGT. Trimming took off 8 bases at V and 5 bases at J, with 12 bases between the two ends. This CDR3 is built from 12 residues.

This clone was counted once. This chain links TRBV7-6 with TRBJ1-1; D might be TRBD1 (6 bases). Germline lookup yields CDR1 SGHVS and CDR2 FNYEAQ. The CDR3 spans 14 residues. The V gene lost 2 bases and the J gene lost 2 bases, with 9 bases spanning the gap. DNA for the CDR3: TGTGCCAGCAGCTTACAACAGGGCAACACTGAAGCTTTCTTT. This encodes CASSLQQGNTEAFF.

This rearrangement joins TRBV13 to TRBJ2-2, with D possibly being TRBD2 (5 bases). The germline gives CDR1 PRHDT, CDR2 FYEKMQ (reference sequence). The CDR3 runs 15 residues. Trimming removed 5 bases from V and 4 bases from J, with 14 bases in between. In DNA form, the CDR3 reads TGTGCCAGCAGCCTCAGGACTTCACTCACCGGGGAGCTGTTTTTT. Its translation is CASSLRTSLTGELFF.

The chain links TRBV29-1 to TRBJ1-2; weak D call: TRBD1 (5 bases). CDR1 SQVTM and CDR2 ANQGSEA come from the germline V gene. This CDR3 has 15 residues. V dropped 0 bases and J dropped 9 bases, with 20 bases sitting between them. CDR3 residues: CSVEDLSVGQASYTF. The CDR3 coding sequence is TGCAGCGTTGAAGATCTTTCTGTGGGGCAGGCCAGCTACACCTTC.

CDR3 nucleotides: TGTGCCAGCAGCTCCTGGGGCAGATCAAACTATGGCTACACCTTC. Protein: CASSSWGRSNYGYTF. The chain links TRBV9 to TRBJ1-2, with TRBD1 as a possible D gene (5 bases). This CDR3 comprises 15 residues. Per the germline V gene, CDR1 is SGDLS and CDR2 is YYNGEE. The V gene lost 4 bases and the J gene lost 2 bases, with 15 bases spanning the gap.

The chain uses TRBV25-1 and TRBJ2-5; the match to TRBD1 covers 7 bases. CDR1 is MGHDK, CDR2 SYGVNS, per germline. With 6 bases clipped from V and 7 bases from J, the junction kept 8 bases outside the gene matches. CDR3 length equals 13 residues. DNA for the CDR3: TGTGCCAGCAGACCCAGGGGGTTGGCGACCCAGTACTTC. Its translation is CASRPRGLATQYF.

The rearrangement joins TRBV7-2 to TRBJ2-7; D uncertain. This CDR3 has 16 residues. Germline V CDR1 and CDR2: SGHTA, FQGNSA. Trimming pared 1 base from V and 3 bases from J, leaving 16 bases between. CDR3 residues: CASSLDPAATGYEQYF. DNA of the CDR3: TGTGCCAGCAGCTTAGACCCGGCGGCGACGGGCTACGAGCAGTACTTC.

This clone appeared once. This chain connects TRBV5-8 to TRBJ1-4; TRBD1 matches 7 bases. The length of the CDR3 is 14 residues. Losses at the gene ends were 3 bases for V and 6 bases for J; bases not matched to a gene: 5. Per germline, CDR1 SGHTS and CDR2 YDEGEE. CDR3 DNA sequence: TGTGCCAGCAGCTCACCGGGACAGTATGAAAAACTGTTTTTT. It translates to CASSSPGQYEKLFF.

The chain combines TRBV6-1 with TRBJ1-6; the match to TRBD1 covers 8 bases. Germline loops: CDR1 MNHNS, CDR2 SASEGT. V shed 3 bases, J shed 2 bases, and the junction held 6 bases outside the gene matches. This CDR3 is 17 amino acids long. CDR3 bases: TGTGCCAGCAGTGAGAGGGCAGGGGGCGCCTATAATTCACCCCTCCACTTT. This gives the protein CASSERAGGAYNSPLHF.

The J gene is TRBJ1-2, the V gene TRBV4-2; a weak D match, TRBD1 (5 bases). With 0 bases removed from V and 5 bases from J, the gap between germline ends came to 10 bases. CDR1 is LGHNA and CDR2 is YNFKEQ in the germline V gene. CDR3 size: 14 residues. Here the CDR3 DNA reads TGTGCCAGCAGCCAAGAAATAGGGGTATATGGCTACACCTTC. It is translated as CASSQEIGVYGYTF.

This clone was picked up a small number of times. The chain links TRBV6-5 to TRBJ1-3; D gene uncertain. Germline values: CDR1 MNHEY, CDR2 SVGAGI. Deletions cut 11 bases from V and 0 bases from J, with 5 bases between. The CDR3 extends over 11 amino acids. This CDR3 reads CAAGSGNTIYF. Here the CDR3 DNA reads TGTGCCGCAGGCTCTGGAAACACCATATATTTT.

The chain uses TRBV18 and TRBJ1-5; D possibly corresponds to TRBD1 (5 bases). Trimming removed 3 bases from V and 1 base from J, with 13 bases in between. Germline CDR1 and CDR2: KGHSH and LQKENI. The CDR3 loop spans 16 amino acids. In DNA form, the CDR3 reads TGTGCCAGCTCACCCTATCAGGGTCGGAGCAATCAGCCCCAGCATTTT. It translates to CASSPYQGRSNQPQHF.

The CDR3 DNA reads TGCAGCGGACGGACAGGGTACACCGGGGAGCTGTTTTTT. Amino acid sequence: CSGRTGYTGELFF. This rearrangement joins TRBV29-1 to TRBJ2-2, with 8 bases matching TRBD1. Per the germline V gene, CDR1 is SQVTM and CDR2 is ANQGSEA. This CDR3 has 13 residues. With V trimmed by 7 bases and J by 3 bases, 4 bases remained unmatched.

The chain is built from TRBV30 and TRBJ1-5, with 9 bases lining up with TRBD1. In germline, CDR1 is GTSNPN, CDR2 SVGIG (reference sequence). The CDR3 has 18 amino acids. Trimming cost V 0 bases and J 0 bases; bases outside gene matches: 9. The CDR3 here is CAWSVRDRALISNQPQHF. The CDR3 DNA is TGTGCCTGGAGTGTACGGGACAGGGCGTTAATTAGCAATCAGCCCCAGCATTTT.

The CDR3, as DNA: TGCGCCAGCAGCCAAGATATGAGGGCTGCCCCGAGTGGAGGCTACACCTTC. Protein: CASSQDMRAAPSGGYTF. This chain joins TRBV4-3 and TRBJ1-2; no reliable D call. Germline V gives CDR1 LGHNA, CDR2 YSLEER. V shed 0 bases and J shed 8 bases, with 22 bases lying between them. The CDR3 extends over 17 amino acids.

In this sample, this clone is medium-sized (0.01 to 0.1%). The CDR3 DNA sequence: TGTGCCATCAGTGAGTTTCCAGGGGGGCAGACTAGCGATGAGCAGTTCTTC. Its protein product is CAISEFPGGQTSDEQFF. This chain connects TRBV10-3 to TRBJ2-1; perhaps TRBD2 as D (8 bases). Trimming took off 1 base at V and 8 bases at J, with 21 bases between the two ends. The CDR3 is 17 residues long. From germline, CDR1 is ENHRY and CDR2 SYGVKD.

The CDR3 protein is CASSHLQETQYF. The CDR3 DNA reads TGTGCCAGTAGTCATCTTCAAGAGACCCAGTACTTC. J is TRBJ2-5 and V is TRBV19, with D unresolved. The CDR3 has 12 residues. Germline loops: CDR1 LNHDA, CDR2 SQIVND (reference sequence). Trimming stripped 5 bases from V and 2 bases from J, with 6 bases between.

This clone was seen only a few times. The J gene is TRBJ2-2, the V gene TRBV4-2, with 8 bases fitting TRBD2. The CDR3 covers 18 residues. Germline lookup yields CDR1 LGHNA and CDR2 YNFKEQ. With V trimmed by 0 bases and J by 3 bases, 9 bases remained unmatched. The CDR3 nucleotides are TGTGCCAGCAGCCAAGATGTTGGGAGCGGGGGTTACACCGGGGAGCTGTTTTTT. Protein sequence: CASSQDVGSGGYTGELFF.

The V call is TRBV4-1, the J call TRBJ2-3, with a possible D match to TRBD1 (5 bases). Trimming removed 0 bases at V and 2 bases at J, with 12 bases between. The CDR3 sequence is 16 residues long. Germline V lookup: CDR1 MGHRA, CDR2 YSYEKL. The CDR3 reads CASSQDKNRNTDTQYF. DNA of the CDR3: TGCGCCAGCAGCCAAGATAAAAACAGGAACACAGATACGCAGTATTTT.

V is TRBV29-1 and J is TRBJ2-7; either TRBD1 or TRBD2 may fit D (5 bases each). Trimming removed 4 bases at V and 6 bases at J, with 16 bases between. Germline V gene lookup returns CDR1 SQVTM and CDR2 ANQGSEA. The CDR3 totals 13 residues. DNA for the CDR3: TGCAGCGTTGTGGGACGTAGTACCGGCGAGCAGTACTTC. It is translated as CSVVGRSTGEQYF.

In its sample, this clone was seen once. This chain uses TRBV4-3 with TRBJ1-4, with a weak D call TRBD1 (5 bases). Trimming took off 1 base at V and 0 bases at J, with 9 bases between the two ends. Germline loops: CDR1 LGHNA, CDR2 YSLEER. The CDR3 runs to 16 residues. The CDR3 reads CASSQGTPATNEKLFF. In DNA, the CDR3 is TGCGCCAGCAGCCAAGGGACACCGGCAACTAATGAAAAACTGTTTTTT.

This clone was picked up a small number of times. The V gene is TRBV28, the J gene TRBJ2-3; D not resolved. The CDR3 is 13 amino acids. Between the trimmed V and J ends, which lost 4 bases and 4 bases, there was a span of 9 bases. Germline CDR1 is MDHEN and CDR2 is SYDVKM. The CDR3 is CASSYAPSDTQYF. CDR3 nucleotides: TGTGCCAGCAGTTACGCCCCGTCAGATACGCAGTATTTT.

The V and J genes are TRBV7-8 and TRBJ2-5; 14 nucleotides match TRBD2. Trimming at V came to 5 bases and at J to 1 base, leaving 3 bases not matched to a gene. This CDR3 is built from 16 residues. Germline CDR1 and CDR2: SGHVS and FQNEAQ. CDR3 loop: CASSIGTSGGQETQYF. CDR3 nucleotides: TGTGCCAGCAGCATAGGGACTAGCGGGGGCCAAGAGACCCAGTACTTC.

The chain links TRBV25-1 to TRBJ2-1; 11 bases agree with TRBD2. This CDR3 is 16 amino acids long. Trimming took 3 bases from V and 2 from J; bases not matched to a gene: 3. Per the germline V gene, CDR1 is MGHDK and CDR2 is SYGVNS. CDR3 in DNA: TGTGCCAGCAGTGATTTTAGCGGGGGGGCCTACAATGAGCAGTTCTTC. It codes for CASSDFSGGAYNEQFF.